The T cell receptor (beta chain) under discussion was sequenced for a study of vaccination effects on CD4 cells after COVID-19. Regarding this clone: Its specificity is not known.

Pools of viral peptides were used by the ViraFEST assay to expand antigen-specific CD4+ T cells ahead of sequencing. Upon completion of 10 to 11 days in culture, CD4+ T cells were isolated. None of these healthy vaccinees had been infected with SARS-CoV-2 before vaccination. Wells each received 1.8 million or so PBMC, cultured with 10 IU/ml IL-2 and 10 ug/ml peptides. IL-2 medium supplanted half the medium on days 3 and 7. CDR3 length equals 14 residues. Germline lookup yields CDR1 MDHEN and CDR2 SYDVKM. V gave up 10 bases and J gave up 0 bases, with 13 bases separating them. Profiled with immunoSEQ multiplex PCR; TCRdb holds only in-frame clones, not every one. The sample consists of roughly 41,000 clones, roughly 66% of them appearing once.

This sequence joins TRBV28 and TRBJ2-4; D not resolved. This receptor was obtained from a human donor who received a COVID-19 vaccine. The starting material was CD4+ T cells from PBMCs cultured with HCoV-OC43 spike peptides, obtained before COVID-19 vaccination. As for subset: HCoV-OC43 spike overlapping peptide pool stimulation. CDR3 loop: CAIVPEIAKNIQYF. In DNA, the CDR3 is TGTGCCATCGTACCCGAGATAGCCAAAAACATTCAGTACTTC.